This T cell receptor beta chain originates from a study of identifying expanded T cells in peripheral blood. Study-level findings and limits: Over about two and four weeks, about 17 and 20 clones changed, versus approximately 1.1 between replicates. Across healthy donors, higher total template counts meant significantly greater approximately 2-week count variance.

The germline V gene encodes CDR1 MNHNS and CDR2 SASEGT. The CDR3 contains 15 residues. The V end lost 6 bases, the J end lost 0 bases, and 12 bases lay between the germline ends. In regard to this clone: The antigen is unknown.

This table comes from immunoSEQ multiplex PCR, and its TCRdb copy is limited to in-frame clones, with some not included. The data show some 75,000 clones, with roughly 90% seen just once and 3% to 4% held by the top ten. Collection occurred without any documented infections or immune events in donors. The source is a person between 18 and 75 years old in good health. V is TRBV6-1 and J is TRBJ2-4, with a weak D call TRBD1 (6 bases). Material for sequencing was blood. The CDR3 region is CASSVRDIAKNIQYF. The CDR3 DNA reads as TGTGCCAGCAGCGTCCGGGACATAGCCAAAAACATTCAGTACTTC.